The next 29 T cell receptor beta chains were all read from a single sample in a study of response to subunit inactivated influenza vaccine. MiXCR, run by TCRdb on the RT-PCR reads, gives a single entry per CDR3 protein. The sample has more than 700,000 distinct CDR3 sequences, around 20% seen once. Material: PBMCs from blood, obtained around 5 days after vaccination. The source is a man aged 45-60 years who received an inactivated influenza vaccine.

J is TRBJ1-4 and V is TRBV7-9, with D possibly being TRBD1 (5 bases). CDR1 is SEHNR, CDR2 FQNEAQ, per germline (reference sequence). With 0 bases removed from V and 5 bases from J, the gap between germline ends came to 13 bases. The CDR3 totals 16 residues. CDR3 DNA: TGTGCCAGCAGCTTAGCGATCGGGGGAAGAAATGAAAAACTGTTTTTT. Protein: CASSLAIGGRNEKLFF. The full variable domain, in which reference TRBV7-9 and TRBJ1-4 provide the parts outside the CDR3, is DTGVSQNPRHKITKRGQNVTFRCDPISEHNRLYWYRQTLGQGPEFLTYFQNEAQLEKSRLLSDRFSAERPKGSFSTLEIQRTEQGDSAMYLCASSLAIGGRNEKLFFGSGTQLSVL.

This clonotype occurred a few times. This chain joins TRBV6-5 and TRBJ2-5; a possible D gene is TRBD1 (6 bases). Germline V lookup: CDR1 MNHEY, CDR2 SVGAGI. This CDR3 contains 16 residues. Trimming removed 0 bases at V and 3 bases at J, with 14 bases between. Here the CDR3 DNA reads TGTGCCAGCAGTTACTCGGGTGGGAAGGGGGAAGAGACCCAGTACTTC. As protein: CASSYSGGKGEETQYF.

This chain joins TRBV12-3 or TRBV12-4 and TRBJ1-5; 8 bases are shared with TRBD1. Trimming at V came to 5 bases and at J to 6 bases, leaving 6 bases not matched to a gene. This CDR3 is 14 amino acids long. CDR3 bases: TGTGCCAGCAGTCCCAGGGGGCTGGGTCAGCCCCAGCATTTT. It is translated as CASSPRGLGQPQHF.

The genes are TRBV18 and TRBJ1-2; D is perhaps TRBD1 (5 bases). Per the germline V gene, CDR1 is KGHSH and CDR2 is LQKENI. The CDR3 totals 14 residues. The V gene lost 8 bases and the J gene lost 6 bases, with 19 bases spanning the gap. The CDR3 nucleotides read TGTGCCAGCCAGGAGAACCGGGACGCCGATGGCTACACCTTC. It encodes CASQENRDADGYTF. The variable domain in full, with the rest retrieved from reference TRBV18 and TRBJ1-2, is NAGVMQNPRHLVRRRGQEARLRCSPMKGHSHVYWYRQLPEEGLKFMVYLQKENIIDESGMPKERFSAEFPKEGPSILRIQQVVRGDSAAYFCASQENRDADGYTFGSGTRLTVV.

The chain links TRBV6-1 to TRBJ2-5; 7 bases align to TRBD2. V dropped 6 bases and J dropped 2; count of bases not matched to a gene: 6. The CDR3 consists of 14 residues. Germline assignment: CDR1 MNHNS and CDR2 SASEGT. The CDR3 DNA reads as TGTGCCAGCAGCCGTAGCGGGCAGCAAGAGACCCAGTACTTC. Encoded protein: CASSRSGQQETQYF.

This clonotype was observed at least ten times. The CDR3 coding sequence is TGTGCCACCAGTGACGGGCTACTAGCGGGCGCTCAAGAGACCCAGTACTTC. This translates into CATSDGLLAGAQETQYF. The rearrangement joins TRBV24-1 to TRBJ2-5; TRBD2 agrees at 9 bases. Germline-derived CDR1 and CDR2 are KGHDR and SFDVKD. This CDR3 region has 17 residues. V gave up 4 bases and J gave up 2 bases; unmatched junction bases: 10.

This clonotype was seen a handful of times. J is TRBJ1-1 and V is TRBV20-1; the D gene is possibly TRBD1 (5 bases). The CDR3 extends over 14 amino acids. CDR1 and CDR2 from the germline V gene are DFQATT and SNEGSKA (reference sequence). Trimming pared 5 bases from V and 0 bases from J, leaving 13 bases between. Here the CDR3 reads CSARIGGMNTEAFF. The CDR3 DNA is TGCAGTGCTCGGATTGGGGGGATGAACACTGAAGCTTTCTTT.

The table lists this clonotype with a few counts. The J gene is TRBJ2-2, the V gene TRBV15, with 12 nucleotides matching TRBD1. V dropped 0 bases and J dropped 6; count of bases not matched to a gene: 5. There are 17 residues in the CDR3. CDR1 is LNHNV and CDR2 is YYDKDF in the germline V gene (reference sequence). CDR3 nucleotides: TGTGCCACCAGCAGAGATTCGGGACAGGGGGCGGCCGGGGAGCTGTTTTTT. Amino acid sequence: CATSRDSGQGAAGELFF.

J is TRBJ2-7 and V is TRBV20-1, with D possibly matching TRBD2 (5 bases). The CDR3 sequence is 13 residues long. The V and J ends lost 1 base and 3 bases respectively, with 10 bases between them. Germline assignment: CDR1 DFQATT and CDR2 SNEGSKA (reference sequence). CDR3 residues: CSARGWTDYEQYF. The CDR3 coding sequence is TGCAGTGCTAGAGGATGGACTGACTACGAGCAGTACTTC.

This clonotype appeared a few times. The J gene is TRBJ1-2, the V gene TRBV7-9; D not certain. V lost 1 base and J lost 4, with 13 bases in between. Germline V gene sequence: CDR1 SEHNR, CDR2 FQNEAQ (reference sequence). The CDR3 is 15 amino acids. CDR3 coding DNA: TGTGCCAGCAGCTTAGTTAAAGTCATTACCTATGGCTACACCTTC. Residues: CASSLVKVITYGYTF.

This rearrangement joins TRBV6-5 to TRBJ1-6; possible D gene TRBD1, 6 bases. V was shortened by 2 bases and J by 6 bases, with 11 bases between the two germline ends. The CDR3 extends over 15 amino acids. Germline-derived CDR1 and CDR2 are MNHEY and SVGAGI. The DNA for the CDR3 is TGTGCCAGCAGTTACGCGAGGGGGGTTAATTCACCCCTCCACTTT. It codes for CASSYARGVNSPLHF.

This clonotype was picked up a small number of times. This sequence joins TRBV6-2 or TRBV6-3 and TRBJ2-6; weak D call: TRBD2 (7 bases). CDR1 MNHEY and CDR2 SVGEGT come from the germline V gene. The CDR3 is 17 residues long. V was pared by 2 bases and J by 3 bases, with 14 bases between. CDR3 sequence: CASSYSRGAGGANVLTF. The CDR3 DNA follows: TGTGCCAGCAGTTACAGTCGGGGGGCCGGTGGGGCCAACGTCCTGACTTTC.

This clonotype was counted a few times. The V call is TRBV7-8, the J call TRBJ2-5; TRBD2 aligns across 7 bases. With 2 bases clipped from V and 0 bases from J, the junction kept 3 bases outside the gene matches. The CDR3 is 15 amino acids. CDR1 is SGHVS, CDR2 FQNEAQ, per germline. This chain's CDR3 is CASSLQAGYQETQYF. The CDR3 nucleotides read TGTGCCAGCAGCTTACAAGCGGGGTACCAAGAGACCCAGTACTTC.

This clonotype turned up a few times. This rearrangement joins TRBV29-1 to TRBJ2-7, with 10 bases aligning to TRBD1. CDR1 SQVTM and CDR2 ANQGSEA come from the germline V gene. J was trimmed by 3 bases and V by 4 bases; bases with no gene match: 6. The CDR3 has 14 amino acids. The CDR3 here is CSVVRGQGLYEQYF. The CDR3 bases are TGCAGCGTTGTCCGGGGACAGGGGCTCTACGAGCAGTACTTC.

This clonotype was recorded at least ten times. The chain joins TRBV28 to TRBJ2-3; either TRBD1 or TRBD2 may supply D (6 bases each). CDR1 and CDR2 (germline): MDHEN, SYDVKM. This CDR3 is built from 14 residues. The germline V and J ends were trimmed by 5 bases and 1 base, with 10 bases remaining between them. The CDR3 DNA sequence: TGTGCCAGCAGTGAGAGGGGGGGCACAGATACGCAGTATTTT. It codes for CASSERGGTDTQYF.

J is TRBJ2-1 and V is TRBV12-3 or TRBV12-4; TRBD2 aligns across 12 bases. J lost 10 bases, V lost 3 bases, and 1 base had no gene match. The CDR3 extends over 13 amino acids. The CDR3 protein is CASSFGTSGEQFF. Written as DNA, the CDR3 is TGTGCCAGCAGTTTTGGGACTAGCGGGGAGCAGTTCTTC.

This clonotype was detected only a few times. This chain joins TRBV29-1 and TRBJ1-1, with unresolved D. Germline V gene sequence: CDR1 SQVTM, CDR2 ANQGSEA. V lost 5 bases, J lost 1 base, and 11 bases lay in between. CDR3 length: 13 residues. The CDR3: CSVQDGPNTEAFF. The CDR3 bases are TGCAGCGTTCAGGACGGGCCGAACACTGAAGCTTTCTTT.

This clonotype turned up a few times. The rearrangement uses TRBV5-1 and TRBJ2-7, with TRBD2 matching over 8 bases. The CDR3 spans 14 residues. The V gene end was trimmed by 3 bases and the J gene end by 4 bases; junction bases not matched to a gene: 6. Germline-derived CDR1 and CDR2 are SGHRS and YFSETQ. CDR3 nucleotides: TGCGCCAGCAGCTCTTCTTCGGGAGGGTACGAGCAGTACTTC. Its protein product is CASSSSSGGYEQYF.

The rearrangement links TRBV6-2 or TRBV6-3 to TRBJ2-5; 7 bases line up with TRBD2. J lost 3 bases, V lost 7 bases, and 11 bases had no gene match. The CDR3 runs to 15 residues. Germline V gene data show CDR1 as MNHEY and CDR2 as SVGEGT. CDR3 coding DNA: TGTGCCAGCACCACCAGTTATACTAGCGAAGAGACCCAGTACTTC. Encoded protein: CASTTSYTSEETQYF.

This clonotype was counted many times. This chain links TRBV7-9 with TRBJ2-1; the match to TRBD2 covers 8 bases. The CDR3 covers 16 residues. With 5 bases clipped from V and 5 bases from J, the junction kept 11 bases outside the gene matches. CDR1 SEHNR and CDR2 FQNEAQ come from the germline V gene (reference sequence). The CDR3 loop is CASSAASGPGDNEQFF. The CDR3 DNA is TGTGCCAGCAGCGCAGCTAGCGGGCCCGGGGACAATGAGCAGTTCTTC.

Comment on this clonotype: Its ends do not fully match the called genes, so a read error is possible. V usage is TRBV5-1 and J usage is TRBJ2-1, with 8 bases identical to TRBD2. Germline V lookup: CDR1 SGHRS, CDR2 YFSETQ. The CDR3 sequence is 16 residues long. The CDR3, as DNA: TGCTCCAGCAGCTCCACCAGCGGGAGAACCTACAATGAGCAGTTCTTC. Translation gives CSSSSTSGRTYNEQFF.

The chain has TRBV4-3 and TRBJ1-4, with 8 bases fitting TRBD1. The V and J ends lost 2 bases and 4 bases, in that order; junction bases with no gene match: 3. Germline V gene lookup returns CDR1 LGHNA and CDR2 YSLEER. The CDR3 loop spans 15 amino acids. CDR3 bases: TGCGCCAGCAGCCAACAGGGGGCGGATAATGAAAAACTGTTTTTT. This sequence encodes CASSQQGADNEKLFF.

The table lists this clonotype with a few counts. The V gene is TRBV20-1, the J gene TRBJ2-1; 7 bases match TRBD1. CDR1 DFQATT and CDR2 SNEGSKA come from the germline V gene (reference sequence). This CDR3 spans 13 amino acids. V dropped 5 bases and J dropped 8; count of bases not matched to a gene: 9. The CDR3: CSAHADRDDEQFF. The CDR3 DNA reads TGCAGTGCTCACGCAGACAGGGATGATGAGCAGTTCTTC.

The V and J genes are TRBV20-1 and TRBJ1-5, with D unclear. The germline V gene has CDR1 DFQATT and CDR2 SNEGSKA (reference sequence). The CDR3 sequence is 14 residues long. V lost 5 bases and J 0 bases, leaving 11 bases between the germline ends. CDR3 sequence (DNA): TGCAGTGCTTGGGTAGGCGGTAGCAATCAGCCCCAGCATTTT. Its translation: CSAWVGGSNQPQHF.

The J gene is TRBJ2-7, the V gene TRBV27; D is undetermined. The CDR3 has 15 residues. CDR1 is MNHEY, CDR2 SMNVEV, per germline (reference sequence). Trimming took off 2 bases at V and 3 bases at J, with 14 bases between the two ends. CDR3: CASSLDGSFSYEQYF. The CDR3 coding sequence is TGTGCCAGCAGTTTAGATGGCAGCTTTAGCTACGAGCAGTACTTC.

The table lists this clonotype with a few counts. The V call is TRBV10-3, the J call TRBJ2-7, with D perhaps TRBD1 (5 bases). V gave up 6 bases and J gave up 3 bases, with 9 bases separating them. CDR3 size: 12 residues. Per the germline V gene, CDR1 is ENHRY and CDR2 is SYGVKD. The CDR3 protein is CAISPDSYEQYF. CDR3 nucleotide sequence: TGTGCCATCAGCCCCGACAGCTACGAGCAGTACTTC.

The chain employs TRBV6-1 and TRBJ2-7; the match to TRBD2 covers 9 bases. Germline V CDR1 and CDR2: MNHNS, SASEGT. J was trimmed by 4 bases and V by 6 bases; bases with no gene match: 7. The length of the CDR3 is 14 residues. Here the CDR3 reads CASRLSSGMYEQYF. The CDR3 nucleotides read TGTGCCAGCAGGCTGTCTAGCGGGATGTACGAGCAGTACTTC.

For this clonotype: Its ends do not fully match the called genes, so a read error is possible. The chain recombines TRBV7-8 with TRBJ2-2, with 9 bases lining up with TRBD1. There are 16 residues in the CDR3. The germline V gene has CDR1 SGHVS and CDR2 FQNEAQ. The CDR3 DNA reads as TGTGTCAGCAGCTTATGGACAGGGGAAGAAACCGGGGAGCTGTTTTTT. Amino acids: CVSSLWTGEETGELFF.

This clonotype was counted between two and nine times. The chain employs TRBV20-1 and TRBJ1-5, with TRBD1 identical over 9 bases. V lost 5 bases, J lost 2 bases, and 7 bases stayed unmatched. Looked up from germline, CDR1 is DFQATT and CDR2 is SNEGSKA (reference sequence). The CDR3 sequence is 15 residues long. In DNA, the CDR3 is TGCAGTGCTCTGGGACAGGGTCCGCGCAATCAGCCCCAGCATTTT. Its translation is CSALGQGPRNQPQHF.